The TCR beta chain under discussion was sequenced for a study of regulatory T cells in long-lasting Graves disease. This sample's time point: persistent/refractory GD, antithyroid drugs over 5 years with positive TRAb. Extracted PBMC RNA gave rise to the TCR library. V lost 0 bases and J lost 3, with 13 bases in between. The CDR3 covers 15 residues. CDR1 and CDR2 (germline): SGHRS, YFSETQ. CDR3-region Arm-PCR and iRepertoire HTBI primers produced the TCR beta libraries. TCRdb recomputed calls from the multiplex PCR reads with MiXCR, one row per CDR3 protein. The sample records 600,000 to 800,000 distinct CDR3 sequences, 30% being singletons.

This TCR was recovered from a female donor with Graves disease. The chain couples TRBV5-1 to TRBJ2-7; D is possibly TRBD1 (6 bases). The sequencing here drew on peripheral blood mononuclear cells (PBMCs), taken when the disease was refractory, from a patient treated with antithyroid drugs. Here the CDR3 DNA reads TGCGCCAGCAGCTTGGCTGGGGGCGGACACTACGAGCAGTACTTC. Its translation is CASSLAGGGHYEQYF.